This T cell receptor beta chain appears in the sequencing data of a study of T cell changes during pregnancy in multiple sclerosis. Clones were sequenced by immunoSEQ multiplex PCR, and TCRdb holds only the in-frame ones, with some missing. Among over 50,000 clones listed, roughly 90% were seen once. This CDR3 has 15 residues. Germline V CDR1 and CDR2: SNHLY, FYNNEI. Trimming took 8 bases from V and 3 from J, leaving 16 bases between them. The V gene is TRBV2, the J gene TRBJ2-2; D is undetermined. Sample: peripheral blood, taken after pregnancy. This TCR derives from a female donor with multiple sclerosis, enrolled in a pregnancy study. CDR3 in DNA: TGTGCCAGCGGAAGTGACACATCCTACACCGGGGAGCTGTTTTTT. It yields the protein CASGSDTSYTGELFF.